One and the same sample provided the 24 T cell receptor beta chains below, sequenced in a study of low-dose radiotherapy and immunotherapy resistance in tumors (dated 2022 in TCRdb). Sequencing was carried out with an Illumina HiSeq 2500. First-strand cDNA was synthesized with Superscript III and a set of TRAV- and TRBV-specific primers, covering both TCRalpha and TCRbeta chains. TCRs were amplified for 20 PCR cycles with Phusion, using a constant-region primer paired with the adapter attached to the V primers. Using fastp at Q25 and MiXCR, TCRdb reprocessed the public reads and kept productive beta chains. Rows are unified per CDR3 protein, each entry keeping the most common DNA and genes. The sample data list around 83,000 distinct CDR3 sequences, and 18% of these were observed just once. The ten biggest clones cover 5% to 6.5% of the sample. This specimen's time point label, interpreted: before trial treatment.

The sample in question was PBMCs, obtained before treatment. The receptors here all came from a male donor with prostate cancer.

This clonotype was seen at least ten times. The J gene is TRBJ2-1, the V gene TRBV2, with TRBD2 matching over 9 bases. Germline V gene lookup returns CDR1 SNHLY and CDR2 FYNNEI. J lost 0 bases, V lost 5 bases, and 2 bases had no gene match. The length of the CDR3 is 15 residues. CDR3 loop: CASSLAGVSYNEQFF. Here the CDR3 DNA reads TGTGCCAGCAGTTTAGCGGGGGTCTCCTACAATGAGCAGTTCTTC.

The chain carries TRBV5-4 and TRBJ2-1; D is unresolved. The CDR3 spans 15 residues. Trimming pared 2 bases from V and 0 bases from J, leaving 9 bases between. Germline CDR1 reads SGHNT; CDR2 reads YYREEE (reference sequence). CDR3 sequence reads: CASSFGISSYNEQFF. The CDR3 DNA follows: TGTGCCAGCAGCTTTGGGATCAGCTCCTACAATGAGCAGTTCTTC.

In the case of this clonotype: The likely explanation is a read error, given a far larger clone one base away. The V gene is TRBV10-3, the J gene TRBJ2-5; TRBD2 matches at 8 bases. Germline CDR1 and CDR2: ENHRY and SYGVKD. Trimming cost V 2 bases and J 11 bases; bases outside gene matches: 10. The length of the CDR3 is 14 residues. The CDR3 loop is CAISEGLAFHEQYF. DNA for the CDR3: TGTGCCATCAGTGAGGGACTAGCTTTCCATGAGCAGTACTTC.

In regard to this clonotype: A read error is likely here: a far larger clone is one base away. J is TRBJ2-7 and V is TRBV4-3; 14 nucleotides agree with TRBD2. The V gene end was trimmed by 1 base and the J gene end by 7 bases; junction bases not matched to a gene: 9. CDR1 is LGHNA, CDR2 YSLEER, per germline. This CDR3 has 17 residues. The CDR3 sequence: CASSQGFGTSGSGEQYF. The CDR3 coding sequence is TGCGCCAGCAGCCAAGGGTTCGGGACTAGCGGGAGTGGTGAGCAGTACTTC.

Ten or more counts support this clonotype. This chain's CDR3 is CARNGQGFNEQFF. The CDR3 region has the DNA TGTGCCAGGAATGGACAGGGGTTCAATGAGCAGTTCTTC. This rearrangement joins TRBV2 to TRBJ2-1; 9 bases fit TRBD1. In germline, CDR1 is SNHLY, CDR2 FYNNEI. The CDR3 covers 13 residues. The ends lost 9 bases at V and 6 bases at J; junction bases unmatched: 6.

Many counts were recorded for this clonotype. This chain links TRBV30 with TRBJ2-5; D possibly corresponds to TRBD2 (7 bases). The CDR3 contains 12 residues. The V end lost 8 bases, the J end lost 5 bases, and 15 bases lay between the germline ends. Per germline, CDR1 GTSNPN and CDR2 SVGIG (reference sequence). The DNA for the CDR3 is TGTGCCCAAAGGGGGGGTGGGGAGACCCAGTACTTC. Translation gives CAQRGGGETQYF.

This chain joins TRBV6-1 and TRBJ2-3; D ambiguous. V shed 3 bases and J shed 1 base, with 8 bases lying between them. The CDR3 is made up of 14 amino acids. Per germline, CDR1 MNHNS and CDR2 SASEGT. The CDR3 here is CASSERRGTDTQYF. The CDR3 nucleotides are TGTGCCAGCAGTGAGCGCCGGGGCACAGATACGCAGTATTTT.

This clonotype occurred many times. The chain couples TRBV5-1 to TRBJ2-3; 8 positions agree with TRBD1. The CDR3 spans 15 residues. Trimming removed 5 bases from V and 4 bases from J; junction bases left unmatched: 9. Germline-derived CDR1 and CDR2 are SGHRS and YFSETQ. CDR3 loop: CASSRTGGYSDTQYF. CDR3 DNA sequence: TGCGCCAGCAGTCGAACAGGGGGGTATTCAGATACGCAGTATTTT. The variable domain in full, with the rest retrieved from reference TRBV5-1 and TRBJ2-3, is KAGVTQTPRYLIKTRGQQVTLSCSPISGHRSVSWYQQTPGQGLQFLFEYFSETQRNKGNFPGRFSGRQFSNSRSEMNVSTLELGDSALYLCASSRTGGYSDTQYFGPGTRLTVL.

This clonotype was counted at least ten times. The chain uses TRBV18 and TRBJ2-7; maybe TRBD1 (6 bases). Per germline, CDR1 KGHSH and CDR2 LQKENI. The CDR3 has 16 residues. Trimming took off 4 bases at V and 4 bases at J, with 20 bases between the two ends. The DNA for the CDR3 is TGTGCCAGCTCACAAACCTCACAGGGTGGTACTTACGAGCAGTACTTC. This sequence encodes CASSQTSQGGTYEQYF. Looking up the rest from reference TRBV18 and TRBJ2-7 gives the full variable domain: NAGVMQNPRHLVRRRGQEARLRCSPMKGHSHVYWYRQLPEEGLKFMVYLQKENIIDESGMPKERFSAEFPKEGPSILRIQQVVRGDSAAYFCASSQTSQGGTYEQYFGPGTRLTVT.

For this clonotype: A read error may explain this, as a much larger clone is one base away. The rearrangement links TRBV7-3 to TRBJ2-3; D unresolved. The germline V gene encodes CDR1 SGHTA and CDR2 FQGTGA. CDR3 length: 14 amino acids. Between the trimmed V and J ends, which lost 8 bases and 2 bases, there was a span of 14 bases. CDR3 sequence (DNA): TGTGCCAGCGGCCAACTTGTGGACACAGATACGCAGTATTTT. It translates to CASGQLVDTDTQYF.

This clonotype was counted many times. The chain employs TRBV30 and TRBJ1-5; tentatively, D is TRBD1 (6 bases). The CDR3 loop spans 13 amino acids. V dropped 5 bases and J dropped 9 bases, with 17 bases sitting between them. Germline V CDR1 and CDR2: GTSNPN, SVGIG (reference sequence). CDR3 sequence: CAWGTRGSVPQHF. The CDR3 bases are TGTGCCTGGGGGACCAGGGGATCGGTGCCCCAGCATTTT.

This clonotype was picked up many times. The V and J genes are TRBV12-3 or TRBV12-4 and TRBJ1-2; D may be TRBD1 (6 bases). This CDR3 has 14 residues. V was clipped by 0 bases and J by 8 bases, with 13 bases between them. CDR3 in DNA: TGTGCCAGCAGTTTAGCTCAGGGCAGGGGCGGCTACACCTTC. Encoded protein: CASSLAQGRGGYTF.

The chain has TRBV29-1 and TRBJ1-6; D ambiguous. Trimming left V 5 bases short and J 10 bases short, with 15 bases between. CDR1 and CDR2 (germline): SQVTM, ANQGSEA. The length of the CDR3 is 13 residues. The CDR3 here is CSVSSGRDSPLHF. The CDR3 bases are TGCAGCGTTTCGTCGGGGAGAGACTCACCCCTCCACTTT. Together with reference TRBV29-1 and TRBJ1-6, the CDR3 gives the full variable domain: SAVISQKPSRDICQRGTSLTIQCQVDSQVTMMFWYRQQPGQSLTLIATANQGSEATYESGFVIDKFPISRPNLTFSTLTVSNMSPEDSSIYLCSVSSGRDSPLHFGNGTRLTVT.

This clonotype was recorded only once. A far larger clone is a single base away, which makes a read error likely. This chain uses TRBV6-8 with TRBJ1-5; the D gene is possibly TRBD1 (5 bases). CDR1 and CDR2 (germline): MNHGY, SAAAGT. The CDR3 has 15 residues. For the CDR3, the DNA is TGTGCCATCAGTGGGGCACGGGGGGGAAATCAGCCCCAGCATTTT. Protein: CAISGARGGNQPQHF.

As to this clonotype: A read error is likely here: a far larger clone is one base away. V gene TRBV7-9 combines with J gene TRBJ2-7, with 10 positions matching TRBD2. Germline loops: CDR1 SEHNR, CDR2 FQNEAQ (reference sequence). CDR3 length: 16 residues. This CDR3 reads CVSSLDLSGGAHEQYF. The DNA for the CDR3 is TGTGTCAGCAGCTTAGATCTCAGCGGGGGGGCCCACGAGCAGTACTTC.

This clonotype was recorded many times. This chain links TRBV6-2 or TRBV6-3 with TRBJ2-6, with D tentatively TRBD1 or TRBD2 (6 bases each). CDR1 and CDR2 from the germline V gene are MNHEY and SVGEGT. The V end lost 7 bases, the J end lost 4 bases, and 17 bases lay between the germline ends. This CDR3 comprises 16 residues. This chain's CDR3 is CASKSRGHSGANVLTF. The CDR3 DNA reads as TGTGCCAGCAAATCCCGGGGGCACTCCGGGGCCAACGTCCTGACTTTC.

This clonotype has at least ten counts. The rearrangement joins TRBV3-1 to TRBJ2-1, with TRBD2 matching 12 bases. The CDR3 has 16 residues. V lost 1 base, J lost 2 bases, and 0 bases stayed unmatched. Germline V gene lookup returns CDR1 LGHDT and CDR2 YNNKEL (reference sequence). CDR3 sequence: CASSQGTSGTYNEQFF. The CDR3 nucleotides read TGTGCCAGCAGCCAAGGGACTAGCGGGACCTACAATGAGCAGTTCTTC.

Ten or more counts support this clonotype. A junction boundary mismatches the germline segment, possibly from a read error. The genes are TRBV5-3 and TRBJ1-5, with D maybe TRBD1 (5 bases). TRBV5-3 is an ORF for which the function is uncertain. The CDR3 is 14 amino acids. The CDR3 is CASSLGPGKQPQHF. In DNA, the CDR3 is TGTGCCAGCAGCTTGGGGCCAGGGAAACAGCCCCAGCATTTT.

On this clonotype itself: A far larger clone is only one base removed, so a read error is likely. V and J are TRBV26 and TRBJ2-7; the table's D gene call, TRBD1, was not cross checked with the DNA. TRBV26 is a known pseudogene. The CDR3 covers 14 residues. Written as DNA, the CDR3 is TGTGCCAGCATCCCTGCCAGGAGAGCCTACGAGCAGTACTTC. Translating it yields CASIPARRAYEQYF.

This clonotype was counted many times. This chain connects TRBV15 to TRBJ1-1; D is uncertain. The CDR3 contains 16 residues. Per the germline V gene, CDR1 is LNHNV and CDR2 is YYDKDF (reference sequence). Trimming removed 5 bases at V and 0 bases at J, with 16 bases between. The CDR3 nucleotides read TGTGCCACCAGCGGCAATGTGCGCTGGGTGAACACTGAAGCTTTCTTT. Its translation: CATSGNVRWVNTEAFF.

This clonotype was detected ten times or more. This chain connects TRBV5-1 to TRBJ2-7, with 11 positions matching TRBD2. V dropped 1 base and J dropped 4; count of bases not matched to a gene: 1. The CDR3 is 14 amino acids. The V gene's germline CDR1 is SGHRS and CDR2 YFSETQ. CDR3 protein: CASSLTSGGYEQYF. CDR3 coding DNA: TGCGCCAGCAGCTTGACTAGCGGGGGATACGAGCAGTACTTC.

This clonotype showed up many times. This chain uses TRBV9 with TRBJ2-7, with 7 positions matching TRBD1. Per germline, CDR1 SGDLS and CDR2 YYNGEE. J gave up 3 bases and V 3 bases, and 0 bases lay outside the gene matches. This CDR3 comprises 12 residues. CDR3 in DNA: TGTGCCAGCAGCGGACAGGGCTACGAGCAGTACTTC. Protein sequence: CASSGQGYEQYF.

This clonotype has ten or more counts. The rearrangement joins TRBV20-1 to TRBJ1-4; 8 bases map to TRBD1. Germline CDR1 DFQATT, CDR2 SNEGSKA (reference sequence). CDR3 size: 13 residues. J lost 3 bases, V lost 6 bases, and 3 bases had no gene match. For the CDR3, the DNA is TGCAGTGCAAAGACAGGGGCTAATGAAAAACTGTTTTTT. It is translated as CSAKTGANEKLFF.

Worth noting for this clonotype: Given a far larger clone just one base away, this is likely a sequencing read error. The chain carries TRBV13 and TRBJ2-3; the D is unclear. The CDR3 contains 15 residues. The germline V gene has CDR1 PRHDT and CDR2 FYEKMQ (reference sequence). V dropped 5 bases and J dropped 5 bases, with 17 bases sitting between them. The CDR3 DNA sequence: TGTGCCAGCAGCAGAGGAGCGCGAGTGAGAGATACGCAGTATTTT. Residues: CASSRGARVRDTQYF.